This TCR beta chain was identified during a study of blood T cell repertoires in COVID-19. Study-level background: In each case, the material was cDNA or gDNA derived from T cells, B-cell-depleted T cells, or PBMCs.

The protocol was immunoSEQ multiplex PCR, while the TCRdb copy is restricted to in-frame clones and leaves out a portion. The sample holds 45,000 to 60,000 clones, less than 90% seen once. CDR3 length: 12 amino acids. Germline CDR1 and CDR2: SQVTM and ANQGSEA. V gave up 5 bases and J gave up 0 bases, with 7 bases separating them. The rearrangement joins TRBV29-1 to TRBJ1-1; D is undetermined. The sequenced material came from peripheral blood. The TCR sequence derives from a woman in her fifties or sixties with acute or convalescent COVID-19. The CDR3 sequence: CSVCLLNTEAFF. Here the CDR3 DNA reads TGCAGCGTTTGTCTTCTGAACACTGAAGCTTTCTTT. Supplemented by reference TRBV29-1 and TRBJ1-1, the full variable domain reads SAVISQKPSRDICQRGTSLTIQCQVDSQVTMMFWYRQQPGQSLTLIATANQGSEATYESGFVIDKFPISRPNLTFSTLTVSNMSPEDSSIYLCSVCLLNTEAFFGQGTRLTVV.